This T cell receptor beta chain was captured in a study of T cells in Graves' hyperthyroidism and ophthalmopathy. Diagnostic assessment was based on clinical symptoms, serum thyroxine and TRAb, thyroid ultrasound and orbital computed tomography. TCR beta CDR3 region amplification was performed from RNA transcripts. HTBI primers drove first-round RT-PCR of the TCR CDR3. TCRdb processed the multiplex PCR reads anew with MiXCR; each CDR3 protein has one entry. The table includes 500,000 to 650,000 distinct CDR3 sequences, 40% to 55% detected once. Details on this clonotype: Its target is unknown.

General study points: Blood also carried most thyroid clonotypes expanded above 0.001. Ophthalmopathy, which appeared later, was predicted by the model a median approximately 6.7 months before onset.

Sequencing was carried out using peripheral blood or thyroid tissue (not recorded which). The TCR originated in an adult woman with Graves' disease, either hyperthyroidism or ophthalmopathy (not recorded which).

The CDR3 sequence is CASSLLAGAQYF. The CDR3 DNA is TGTGCCAGCAGCCTTTTAGCGGGAGCACAGTATTTT. The chain links TRBV7-6 to TRBJ2-3; TRBD2 matches at 9 bases. With 5 bases clipped from V and 12 bases from J, the junction kept 6 bases outside the gene matches. The CDR3 covers 12 residues. CDR1 SGHVS and CDR2 FNYEAQ come from the germline V gene.